The clone carrying this T cell receptor beta chain was detected ten times or more. The antigen remains undetermined. This sample is part of a study of neurological immune-mediated disorders. The study, taken as a whole, reports: HTLV-1-associated myelopathy ranked highest for TCR clonal expansion and multiple sclerosis lowest, beneath healthy controls.

The authors produced cDNA by 5'RACE using 10-nucleotide random UMIs. Over 170 million TCR-beta sequences, together covering 15-18 subjects, were produced by every individual sequencing run that was carried out. TCRdb re-analysed the 5' RACE reads in MiXCR, keeping a single row per CDR3 protein. The sample holds 55,000 to 65,000 distinct CDR3 sequences; more than 7.5% are singletons and the top ten take around an eighth. Time point specified: longitudinal time-point 2. Healthy control participants comprised blood bank volunteers in Maryland, USA. The ends lost 1 base at V and 7 bases at J; junction bases unmatched: 8. This CDR3 is built from 15 residues. Germline CDR1 reads DFQATT; CDR2 reads SNEGSKA (reference sequence).

This clonotype was sampled from a man aged 25 to 40 in good health. The chain has TRBV20-1 and TRBJ2-5; 11 nucleotides match TRBD2. Sequenced material: PBMCs. CDR3 in amino acids: CSARGGLAESGTQYF. The CDR3 DNA is TGCAGTGCTAGAGGGGGACTAGCGGAGTCGGGGACCCAGTACTTC.